This T cell receptor (beta chain) originates from a study of shared clonotypes between healthy human individuals. V trimming: 8 bases; J trimming: 7 bases; junction bases outside the gene matches: 19. CDR3 length: 17 amino acids. Germline CDR1 SNHLY, CDR2 FYNNEI. Under the authors' procedure: Filtering differed since immunoSEQ provided only junctions, with no quality scores. TCRdb's table, derived via immunoSEQ multiplex PCR, lists solely in-frame clones and lacks some. V, J and clone size reflect that table, while D and trimming were determined from the DNA. The sample contains roughly 760,000 clones, approximately 74% of which appear only once.

V usage is TRBV2 and J usage is TRBJ2-1; 8 nucleotides match TRBD2. The sample was memory CD4+ T cells sorted from blood. Subset indicated: CD45RA-negative fraction. The sequence was obtained from a woman aged 25 to 45 in good health. The CDR3, as DNA: TGTGCCAGCGGGGGTCGCGGGGGGCTAGCGGGCGGAAATGAGCAGTTCTTC. Translated: CASGGRGGLAGGNEQFF. The full variable domain, rest sourced from reference TRBV2 and TRBJ2-1, is EPEVTQTPSHQVTQMGQEVILRCVPISNHLYFYWYRQILGQKVEFLVSFYNNEISEKSEIFDDQFSVERPDGSNFTLKIRSTKLEDSAMYFCASGGRGGLAGGNEQFFGPGTRLTVL.